This is a list of T cell receptor beta chains from one sample in a study of regulatory T cells in long-lasting Graves disease. TCRdb re-analysed the multiplex PCR reads in MiXCR, keeping a single row per CDR3 protein. Counted here are a few hundred thousand distinct CDR3 sequences, 20% to 25% occurring once; the ten biggest clones make up approximately 15%. The input for sequencing was peripheral blood mononuclear cells (PBMCs), taken at new diagnosis, from a patient treated with antithyroid drugs. The receptors originated from a female donor with Graves disease. Each CDR3 is given with its conserved first and last residue. The order of the fields is D gene, J gene, V gene, clone size, CDR3 protein, CDR3 DNA. A D gene is named only where the DNA matches it firmly. Size is stated for part of the rows, as once, few or many counts, or as a class when the clone is expanded.

d_call: -; j_call: TRBJ1-3; v_call: TRBV28; clone_size: few; cdr3_aa: CASSFEVSAVSGNTIYF; cdr3_nt: TGTGCCAGCAGTTTCGAGGTCAGCGCGGTCTCTGGAAACACCATATATTTT
d_call: -; j_call: TRBJ2-1; v_call: TRBV12-3/TRBV12-4; clone_size: many; cdr3_aa: CASSLASTSYEQFF; cdr3_nt: TGTGCCAGCAGTTTAGCGTCTACTAGCTATGAGCAGTTCTTC
d_call: -; j_call: TRBJ2-3; v_call: TRBV6-2/TRBV6-3; clone_size: -; cdr3_aa: CASSSRDEFADTQYF; cdr3_nt: TGTGCCAGCAGTTCCAGGGACGAATTCGCAGATACGCAGTATTTT
d_call: -; j_call: TRBJ2-7; v_call: TRBV4-1; clone_size: many; cdr3_aa: CASSQVGTMLNEQYF; cdr3_nt: TGCGCCAGCAGCCAAGTCGGGACAATGCTCAACGAGCAGTACTTC
d_call: -; j_call: TRBJ2-5; v_call: TRBV24-1; clone_size: many; cdr3_aa: CATSEGGRGETQYF; cdr3_nt: TGTGCCACCAGTGAGGGGGGGCGCGGGGAGACCCAGTACTTC
d_call: TRBD2; j_call: TRBJ2-7; v_call: TRBV30; clone_size: many; cdr3_aa: CAWGPLAGGNYEQYF; cdr3_nt: TGTGCCTGGGGACCTCTAGCGGGAGGTAACTACGAGCAGTACTTC
d_call: TRBD2; j_call: TRBJ2-7; v_call: TRBV3-1; clone_size: once; cdr3_aa: CASSPGLAGDNEQYF; cdr3_nt: TGTGCCAGCAGCCCGGGACTAGCGGGAGACAACGAGCAGTACTTC
d_call: -; j_call: TRBJ2-2; v_call: TRBV7-3; clone_size: many; cdr3_aa: CASSLGAGELFF; cdr3_nt: TGTGCCAGCAGCTTAGGAGCCGGGGAGCTGTTTTTT
d_call: -; j_call: TRBJ2-5; v_call: TRBV19; clone_size: many; cdr3_aa: CASSIGQNQETQYF; cdr3_nt: TGTGCCAGTAGTATTGGACAGAACCAAGAGACCCAGTACTTC
d_call: TRBD2; j_call: TRBJ2-3; v_call: TRBV18; clone_size: many; cdr3_aa: CASSTSGGSTDTQYF; cdr3_nt: TGTGCCAGCTCAACAAGCGGGGGAAGCACAGATACGCAGTATTTT
d_call: -; j_call: TRBJ2-2; v_call: TRBV5-1; clone_size: few; cdr3_aa: CASSFTGTGGDTGELFF; cdr3_nt: TGCGCCAGCAGCTTTACAGGGACGGGGGGTGACACCGGGGAGCTGTTTTTT
d_call: -; j_call: TRBJ1-1; v_call: TRBV29-1; clone_size: -; cdr3_aa: CSVEDDEFTEAFF; cdr3_nt: TGCAGCGTTGAAGATGATGAGTTCACTGAAGCTTTCTTT